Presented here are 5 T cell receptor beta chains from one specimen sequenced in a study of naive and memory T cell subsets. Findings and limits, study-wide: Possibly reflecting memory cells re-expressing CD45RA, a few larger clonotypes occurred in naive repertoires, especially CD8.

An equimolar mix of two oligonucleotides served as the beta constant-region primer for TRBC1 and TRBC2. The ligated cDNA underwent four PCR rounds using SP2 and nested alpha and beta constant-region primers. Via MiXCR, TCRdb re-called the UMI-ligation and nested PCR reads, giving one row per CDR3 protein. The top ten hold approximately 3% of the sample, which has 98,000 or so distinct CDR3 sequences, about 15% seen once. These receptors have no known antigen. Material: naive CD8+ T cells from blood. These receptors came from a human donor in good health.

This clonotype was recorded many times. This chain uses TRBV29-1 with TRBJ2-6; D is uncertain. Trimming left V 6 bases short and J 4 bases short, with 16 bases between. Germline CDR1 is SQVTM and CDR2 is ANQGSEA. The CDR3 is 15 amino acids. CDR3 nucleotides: TGCAGCGTAGGGTCAGGAGCCCGCGGGGCCAACGTCCTGACTTTC. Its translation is CSVGSGARGANVLTF.

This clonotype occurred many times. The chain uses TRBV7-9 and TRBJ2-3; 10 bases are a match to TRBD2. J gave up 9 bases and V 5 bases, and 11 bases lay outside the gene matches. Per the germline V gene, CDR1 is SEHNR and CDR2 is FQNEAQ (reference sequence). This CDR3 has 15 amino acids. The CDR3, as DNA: TGTGCCAGCAGCCTAAGCGGGGGGGGCCCCAAGACGCAGTATTTT. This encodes CASSLSGGGPKTQYF.

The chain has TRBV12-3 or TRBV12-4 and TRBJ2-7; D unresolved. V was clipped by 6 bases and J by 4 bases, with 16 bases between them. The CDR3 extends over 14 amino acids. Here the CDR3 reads CASSPDSASYEQYF. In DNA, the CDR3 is TGTGCCAGCAGCCCAGACTCGGCCTCTTACGAGCAGTACTTC.

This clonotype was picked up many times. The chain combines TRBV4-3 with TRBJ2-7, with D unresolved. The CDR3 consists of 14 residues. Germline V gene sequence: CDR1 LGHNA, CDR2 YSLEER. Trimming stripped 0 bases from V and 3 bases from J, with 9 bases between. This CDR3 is CASSQDRDFYEQYF. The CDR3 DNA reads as TGCGCCAGCAGCCAAGATAGGGATTTCTACGAGCAGTACTTC.

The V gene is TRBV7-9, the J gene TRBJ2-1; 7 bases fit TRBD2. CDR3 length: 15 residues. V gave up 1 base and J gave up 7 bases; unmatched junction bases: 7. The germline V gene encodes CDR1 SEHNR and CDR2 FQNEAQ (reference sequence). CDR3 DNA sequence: TGTGCCAGCAGCTTAGATCGGGACTATTCTAATGAGCAGTTCTTC. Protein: CASSLDRDYSNEQFF.